Shown below are 25 T cell receptor beta chains from a single sample sequenced in a study of patients and donors after allogeneic stem cell transplantation. TCRdb independently ran MiXCR on the RT-PCR reads; one entry per CDR3 protein. This sample has tens of thousands of distinct CDR3 sequences, with around 5% found just once. The sample comprised blood, either unsorted or a sorted T cell fraction (not recorded which). These receptors originate from a human donor who was either an allogeneic HSCT recipient or a stem cell or donor lymphocyte infusion donor (not recorded which). It is not recorded whose cells these are; they may come from a transplant donor.

This clonotype was recorded many times. The V call is TRBV5-6, the J call TRBJ1-2, with D possibly TRBD1 on 5 matching bases. V shed 4 bases and J shed 5 bases, with 15 bases lying between them. CDR3 length equals 14 residues. Germline CDR1 is SGHDT and CDR2 is YYEEEE. CDR3 loop: CASSPPRAEYGYTF. The CDR3 DNA reads TGTGCCAGCAGCCCCCCCAGGGCAGAGTATGGCTACACCTTC.

There are many counts of this clonotype. The germline gene is not matched at one end of the junction; a read error may be the cause. The chain recombines TRBV20-1 with TRBJ2-3, with TRBD2 as a possible D gene (5 bases). In germline, CDR1 is DFQATT, CDR2 SNEGSKA (reference sequence). The CDR3 extends over 14 amino acids. In nucleotides, the CDR3 is TGCAGTGCTAGAGGGATAGGGAGCACAGACACGCAGTATTTT. This encodes CSARGIGSTDTQYF.

There are many counts of this clonotype. The V gene is TRBV7-2, the J gene TRBJ1-4; D not certain. CDR1 is SGHTA and CDR2 is FQGNSA in the germline V gene. The germline V and J ends were trimmed by 2 bases and 5 bases, with 12 bases remaining between them. This CDR3 is built from 15 residues. The CDR3, as DNA: TGTGCCAGCAGCTTATATTCCCATACCAATGAAAAACTGTTTTTT. It codes for CASSLYSHTNEKLFF.

This clonotype was detected ten times or more. The rearrangement joins TRBV14 to TRBJ2-1, with 10 bases aligning to TRBD1. With V trimmed by 4 bases and J by 7 bases, 10 bases remained unmatched. CDR3 length: 16 amino acids. Looked up from germline, CDR1 is SGHDN and CDR2 is FVKESK. The CDR3 protein is CASSPLPGQGLNEQFF. The CDR3 DNA sequence: TGTGCCAGCAGCCCTCTTCCGGGACAGGGGCTAAATGAGCAGTTCTTC.

This clonotype was counted many times. The rearrangement links TRBV3-1 to TRBJ2-3; tentative D call: TRBD1 (6 bases). This CDR3 region has 16 residues. Germline CDR1 reads LGHDT; CDR2 reads YNNKEL (reference sequence). Trimming pared 1 base from V and 2 bases from J, leaving 13 bases between. In nucleotides, the CDR3 is TGTGCCAGCAGCCAAGGTCAGGGGTCGAACACAGATACGCAGTATTTT. It translates to CASSQGQGSNTDTQYF.

This clonotype was counted between two and nine times. The J gene is TRBJ1-2, the V gene TRBV29-1; 9 bases map to TRBD1. Losses at the gene ends were 7 bases for V and 4 bases for J; bases not matched to a gene: 10. This CDR3 has 14 amino acids. Germline V gives CDR1 SQVTM, CDR2 ANQGSEA. The DNA for the CDR3 is TGCAGCGCCGTGACAGGGGGAATCGTCTATGGCTACACCTTC. As protein: CSAVTGGIVYGYTF. Supplemented by reference TRBV29-1 and TRBJ1-2, the full variable domain reads SAVISQKPSRDICQRGTSLTIQCQVDSQVTMMFWYRQQPGQSLTLIATANQGSEATYESGFVIDKFPISRPNLTFSTLTVSNMSPEDSSIYLCSAVTGGIVYGYTFGSGTRLTVV.

This clonotype was counted at least ten times. CDR3 in amino acids: CASSSWDRKDYGYTF. CDR3 coding DNA: TGTGCCAGCAGCTCGTGGGACAGAAAAGACTATGGCTACACCTTC. This rearrangement joins TRBV5-6 to TRBJ1-2; TRBD1 matches 7 bases. In germline, CDR1 is SGHDT, CDR2 YYEEEE. V shed 3 bases, J shed 3 bases, and the junction held 8 bases outside the gene matches. The CDR3 covers 15 residues.

V gene TRBV5-1 combines with J gene TRBJ2-7; 14 nucleotides align to TRBD2. This CDR3 is 16 amino acids long. The J segment lost 5 bases and the V segment lost 5 bases, leaving 9 bases of the junction unmatched. CDR1 and CDR2 (germline): SGHRS, YFSETQ. CDR3 sequence reads: CASRPGTSGRRNEQYF. The CDR3 DNA reads TGCGCCAGCAGGCCCGGGACTAGCGGGAGAAGGAACGAGCAGTACTTC.

This clonotype has a count of ten or more. The chain has TRBV29-1 and TRBJ1-4, with 7 positions matching TRBD1. Germline trimming cut 7 bases from V and 5 bases from J; bases unmatched to any gene: 10. The germline V gene encodes CDR1 SQVTM and CDR2 ANQGSEA. CDR3 length equals 14 residues. CDR3 DNA: TGCAGCGCCCCCGACGCACAGGGGAATGAAAAACTGTTTTTT. Its translation is CSAPDAQGNEKLFF.

The table lists this clonotype with many counts. The chain carries TRBV4-2 and TRBJ2-2, with a weak D call TRBD2 (6 bases). The CDR3 totals 16 residues. Trimming removed 4 bases from V and 7 bases from J, with 19 bases in between. Germline V gives CDR1 LGHNA, CDR2 YNFKEQ. The CDR3 sequence: CASSRDTGGRNGELFF. The CDR3 bases are TGTGCCAGCAGCCGGGATACCGGAGGGCGGAACGGGGAGCTGTTTTTT.

The rearrangement uses TRBV20-1 and TRBJ2-3, with a weak D call TRBD1 (6 bases). V was cut by 1 base and J by 7 bases, with 15 bases left in between. Germline-derived CDR1 and CDR2 are DFQATT and SNEGSKA (reference sequence). The CDR3 runs 14 residues. CDR3 in amino acids: CSARATLRGNTQYF. Here the CDR3 DNA reads TGCAGTGCTAGAGCAACACTCAGGGGAAATACGCAGTATTTT.

This clonotype came up many times. Because it lacks the conserved phenylalanine or tryptophan at the end, this CDR3 is likely a read error. V is TRBV20-1 and J is TRBJ2-1, with D perhaps matching TRBD2 (6 bases). Deletions cut 5 bases from V and 4 bases from J, with 18 bases between. The CDR3 is made up of 15 amino acids. Per the germline V gene, CDR1 is DFQATT and CDR2 is SNEGSKA (reference sequence). CDR3 residues: CSAPLVGTPYNEQFL. CDR3 DNA: TGCAGTGCTCCTTTAGTTGGGACTCCTTACAATGAGCAGTTCCTC.

This clonotype was seen at least ten times. V gene TRBV5-1 combines with J gene TRBJ2-7; 9 positions agree with TRBD1. Trimming at V came to 3 bases and at J to 4 bases, leaving 8 bases not matched to a gene. The CDR3 is 15 amino acids. The germline V gene has CDR1 SGHRS and CDR2 YFSETQ. The CDR3 DNA reads as TGCGCCAGCAGCTCAGATCCGGGACAGGGTTACGAGCAGTACTTC. Translating gives CASSSDPGQGYEQYF.

In its sample, this clonotype was seen many times. CDR3 residues: CASSFDHRGNTEAFF. DNA for the CDR3: TGTGCCAGCAGCTTTGACCACAGGGGGAACACTGAAGCTTTCTTT. The chain carries TRBV5-5 and TRBJ1-1; 7 bases line up with TRBD1. The V gene end was trimmed by 2 bases and the J gene end by 1 base; junction bases not matched to a gene: 5. The germline CDR1 and CDR2 sequences are SGHKS and YYEKEE (reference sequence). The length of the CDR3 is 15 residues.

The J gene is TRBJ2-6, the V gene TRBV3-1, with D perhaps matching TRBD1 (6 bases). V lost 0 bases to trimming and J lost 0 bases, with 12 bases between them. Germline-derived CDR1 and CDR2 are LGHDT and YNNKEL (reference sequence). The CDR3 sequence is 18 residues long. The CDR3 sequence is CASSQDLGRGSGANVLTF. In DNA form, the CDR3 reads TGTGCCAGCAGCCAAGATTTGGGCAGGGGCTCTGGGGCCAACGTCCTGACTTTC.

This clonotype was counted many times. The chain employs TRBV28 and TRBJ2-7; no firm D call. This CDR3 comprises 11 residues. Per germline, CDR1 MDHEN and CDR2 SYDVKM. Trimming took off 4 bases at V and 2 bases at J, with 3 bases between the two ends. The CDR3 here is CASSSTYEQYF. CDR3 nucleotides: TGTGCCAGCAGTTCTACCTACGAGCAGTACTTC.

This clonotype was seen at least ten times. The V and J genes are TRBV6-2 or TRBV6-3 and TRBJ2-2; D gene ambiguous. V was cut by 6 bases and J by 3 bases, with 11 bases left in between. The germline gives CDR1 MNHEY, CDR2 SVGEGT. The CDR3 contains 14 residues. In DNA form, the CDR3 reads TGTGCCAGCAGAGCCTTCCGGGACACCGGGGAGCTGTTTTTT. This gives the protein CASRAFRDTGELFF.

This clonotype was recorded at least ten times. The chain is built from TRBV5-1 and TRBJ2-1; D is possibly TRBD1 (5 bases). Germline V gene sequence: CDR1 SGHRS, CDR2 YFSETQ. The CDR3 consists of 16 residues. Deletions cut 0 bases from V and 6 bases from J, with 16 bases between. CDR3 in amino acids: CASSLVNGAAINEQFF. The CDR3 region has the DNA TGCGCCAGCAGCTTGGTTAATGGGGCAGCCATCAATGAGCAGTTCTTC.

The rearrangement links TRBV3-1 to TRBJ2-1; 7 bases agree with TRBD2. This CDR3 has 15 residues. Losses at the gene ends were 0 bases for V and 12 bases for J; bases not matched to a gene: 11. Germline CDR1 and CDR2: LGHDT and YNNKEL (reference sequence). The CDR3 DNA reads TGTGCCAGCAGCCAAGATGAACTAGTGGGGGGGGGGCAGTTCTTC. Translating it yields CASSQDELVGGGQFF.

This chain links TRBV6-1 with TRBJ1-6; D is perhaps TRBD1 (5 bases). CDR3 length: 15 residues. CDR1 MNHNS and CDR2 SASEGT come from the germline V gene. The V gene lost 2 bases and the J gene lost 13 bases, with 18 bases spanning the gap. This CDR3 is CASSEMSLTNRPLHF. In DNA, the CDR3 is TGTGCCAGCAGTGAAATGTCCTTGACGAACAGGCCCCTCCACTTT.

This clonotype was picked up a small number of times. The chain uses TRBV5-6 and TRBJ1-2, with D tentatively TRBD1 (6 bases). The CDR3 is made up of 16 amino acids. The germline V gene has CDR1 SGHDT and CDR2 YYEEEE. Trimming left V 1 base short and J 2 bases short, with 15 bases between. This CDR3 reads CASSLFPRGPNYGYTF. In DNA form, the CDR3 reads TGTGCCAGCAGCTTGTTTCCCAGGGGACCGAACTATGGCTACACCTTC. Drawing the rest from reference TRBV5-6 and TRBJ1-2, the complete variable domain is DAGVTQSPTHLIKTRGQQVTLRCSPKSGHDTVSWYQQALGQGPQFIFQYYEEEERQRGNFPDRFSGHQFPNYSSELNVNALLLGDSALYLCASSLFPRGPNYGYTFGSGTRLTVV.

This clonotype occurred many times. V usage is TRBV16 and J usage is TRBJ1-1; TRBD1 might be the D (6 bases). Looked up from germline, CDR1 is KGHSY and CDR2 is FQNENV. The CDR3 contains 14 residues. Trimming left V 5 bases short and J 5 bases short, with 15 bases between. The CDR3 here is CASSEWGLGTEAFF. In DNA form, the CDR3 reads TGTGCCAGCAGCGAATGGGGGCTGGGGACTGAAGCTTTCTTT.

This clonotype was found many times. J is TRBJ2-1 and V is TRBV7-6; 7 positions agree with TRBD1. With V trimmed by 5 bases and J by 4 bases, 11 bases remained unmatched. From germline, CDR1 is SGHVS and CDR2 FNYEAQ. The CDR3 length is 16 residues. The chain's CDR3 is CASSHPYRDSYNEQFF. The CDR3 bases are TGTGCCAGCAGCCATCCATACCGGGACAGTTACAATGAGCAGTTCTTC.

This clonotype was detected ten times or more. The rearrangement joins TRBV20-1 to TRBJ1-5, with a weak D call TRBD1 (6 bases). Trimming shortened V by 2 bases and J by 4 bases, and 9 bases separated the two germline ends. The CDR3 extends over 13 amino acids. Germline V gene lookup returns CDR1 DFQATT and CDR2 SNEGSKA (reference sequence). DNA for the CDR3: TGCAGTGCTAGAACAGGGATTAATCAGCCCCAGCATTTT. This translates into CSARTGINQPQHF.

The genes are TRBV11-1 and TRBJ2-2, with 7 bases matching TRBD1. Per the germline V gene, CDR1 is SGHAT and CDR2 is FQDESV (reference sequence). The CDR3 is 15 residues long. Germline trimming cut 1 base from V and 5 bases from J; bases unmatched to any gene: 4. The CDR3 reads CASSLGQGRTGELFF. For the CDR3, the DNA is TGTGCCAGCAGCTTAGGACAGGGAAGGACCGGGGAGCTGTTTTTT.